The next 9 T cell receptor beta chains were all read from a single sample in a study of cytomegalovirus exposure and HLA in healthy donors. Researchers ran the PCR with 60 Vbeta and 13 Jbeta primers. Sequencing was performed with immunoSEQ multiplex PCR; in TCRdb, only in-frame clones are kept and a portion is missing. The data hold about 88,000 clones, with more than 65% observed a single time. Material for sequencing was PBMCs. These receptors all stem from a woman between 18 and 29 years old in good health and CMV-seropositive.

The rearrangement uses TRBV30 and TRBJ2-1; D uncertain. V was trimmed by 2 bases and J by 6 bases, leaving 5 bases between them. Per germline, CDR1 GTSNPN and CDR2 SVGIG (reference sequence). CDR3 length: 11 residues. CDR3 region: CAWSSLNEQFF. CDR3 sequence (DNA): TGTGCCTGGAGTTCCCTCAATGAGCAGTTCTTC. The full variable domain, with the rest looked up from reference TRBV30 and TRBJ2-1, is SQTIHQWPATLVQPVGSPLSLECTVEGTSNPNLYWYRQAAGRGLQLLFYSVGIGQISSEVPQNLSASRPQDRQFILSSKKLLLSDSGFYLCAWSSLNEQFFGPGTRLTVL.

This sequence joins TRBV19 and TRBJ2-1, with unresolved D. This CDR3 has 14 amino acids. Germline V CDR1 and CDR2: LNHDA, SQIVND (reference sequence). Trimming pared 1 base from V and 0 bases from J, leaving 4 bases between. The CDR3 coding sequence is TGTGCCAGTAGTATAGCGAGCTCCTACAATGAGCAGTTCTTC. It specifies CASSIASSYNEQFF.

For the CDR3, the DNA is TGTGCCAGCAGCGCCGGACTAGCGGGTACTAGCACAGATACGCAGTATTTT. It yields the protein CASSAGLAGTSTDTQYF. The V and J genes are TRBV11-3 and TRBJ2-3; TRBD2 aligns across 11 bases. The CDR3 is 17 residues long. CDR1 SGHNT and CDR2 YENEEA come from the germline V gene. V shed 5 bases, J shed 0 bases, and the junction held 7 bases outside the gene matches.

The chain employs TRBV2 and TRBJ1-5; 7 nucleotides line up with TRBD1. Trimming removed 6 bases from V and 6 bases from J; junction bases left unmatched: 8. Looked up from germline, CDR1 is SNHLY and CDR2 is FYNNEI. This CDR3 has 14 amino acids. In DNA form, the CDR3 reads TGTGCCAGCAGGCCAGGACAGGCGGTTCAGCCCCAGCATTTT. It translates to CASRPGQAVQPQHF.

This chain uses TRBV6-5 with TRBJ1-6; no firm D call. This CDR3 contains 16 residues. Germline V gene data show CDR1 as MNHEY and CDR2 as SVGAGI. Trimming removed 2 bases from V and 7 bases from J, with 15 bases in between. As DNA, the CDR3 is TGTGCCAGCAGTTACGAGGGTCTCCTATCGAATTCACCCCTCCACTTT. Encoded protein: CASSYEGLLSNSPLHF.

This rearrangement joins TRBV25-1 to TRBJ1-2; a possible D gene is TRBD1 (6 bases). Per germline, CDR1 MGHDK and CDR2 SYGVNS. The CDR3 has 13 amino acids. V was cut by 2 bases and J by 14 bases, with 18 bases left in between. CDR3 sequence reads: CASSEPEGVTSTF. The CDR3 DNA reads TGTGCCAGCAGTGAACCAGAGGGGGTTACGTCTACCTTC.

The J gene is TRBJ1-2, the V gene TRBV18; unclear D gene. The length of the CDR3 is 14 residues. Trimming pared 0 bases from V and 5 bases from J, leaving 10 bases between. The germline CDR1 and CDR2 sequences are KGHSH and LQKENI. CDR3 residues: CASSPPSRSYGYTF. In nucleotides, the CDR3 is TGTGCCAGCTCACCACCTTCCAGATCTTATGGCTACACCTTC.

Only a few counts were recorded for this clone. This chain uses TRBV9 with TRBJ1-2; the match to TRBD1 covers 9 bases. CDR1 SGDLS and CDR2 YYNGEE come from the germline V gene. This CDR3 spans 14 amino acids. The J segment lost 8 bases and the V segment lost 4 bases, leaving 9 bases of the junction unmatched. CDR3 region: CASSLQGAWSGYTF. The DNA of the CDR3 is TGTGCCAGCAGCTTACAGGGGGCTTGGAGCGGCTACACCTTC.

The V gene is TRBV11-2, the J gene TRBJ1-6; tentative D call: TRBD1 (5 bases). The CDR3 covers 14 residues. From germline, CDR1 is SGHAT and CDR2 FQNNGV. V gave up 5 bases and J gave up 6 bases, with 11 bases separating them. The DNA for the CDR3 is TGTGCCAGCAGCATCAGGGTTGGTAATTCACCCCTCCACTTT. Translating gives CASSIRVGNSPLHF.